Shown below are 23 T cell receptor beta chains from a single sample sequenced in a study of cytomegalovirus exposure and HLA in healthy donors. The PCR made use of 60 Vbeta and 13 Jbeta primers. Sequencing used immunoSEQ multiplex PCR; TCRdb keeps in-frame clones, though not all of them. This sample yields 100,000 to 150,000 clones, of which about 10% are seen a single time; approximately 4.4% belongs to the top ten. Input material: PBMCs. The receptors derive from a woman aged 18-29 years in good health and CMV-seropositive.

On this clone: The same CDR3 arises from other DNA sequences in this sample as well. CDR3 residues: CASSQVTGPDYEQYF. CDR3 nucleotide sequence: TGCGCCAGCAGCCAGGTTACAGGGCCGGACTACGAGCAGTACTTC. The J gene is TRBJ2-7, the V gene TRBV4-1, with D maybe TRBD1 (6 bases). The CDR3 totals 15 residues. Between the trimmed V and J ends, which lost 3 bases and 3 bases, there was a span of 15 bases. The germline V gene has CDR1 MGHRA and CDR2 YSYEKL.

V gene TRBV30 combines with J gene TRBJ2-7; 9 positions agree with TRBD1. This CDR3 region has 14 residues. With 4 bases clipped from V and 4 bases from J, the junction kept 8 bases outside the gene matches. CDR1 and CDR2 (germline): GTSNPN, SVGIG (reference sequence). The CDR3 loop reads CAWNPGQGNYEQYF. Here the CDR3 DNA reads TGTGCCTGGAACCCGGGACAGGGTAATTACGAGCAGTACTTC. Looking up the rest from reference TRBV30 and TRBJ2-7 gives the full variable domain: SQTIHQWPATLVQPVGSPLSLECTVEGTSNPNLYWYRQAAGRGLQLLFYSVGIGQISSEVPQNLSASRPQDRQFILSSKKLLLSDSGFYLCAWNPGQGNYEQYFGPGTRLTVT.

The rearrangement uses TRBV6-1 and TRBJ2-7; 8 bases are shared with TRBD2. The CDR3 sequence is 14 residues long. Germline trimming cut 2 bases from V and 5 bases from J; bases unmatched to any gene: 5. From germline, CDR1 is MNHNS and CDR2 SASEGT. The CDR3 protein is CASSESGSVNEQYF. DNA for the CDR3: TGTGCCAGCAGTGAAAGCGGGAGCGTCAACGAGCAGTACTTC.

This clone was seen only a few times. Other DNA sequences in this sample translate to the same CDR3. The chain couples TRBV25-1 to TRBJ2-7; no definite D call. Per the germline V gene, CDR1 is MGHDK and CDR2 is SYGVNS. Trimming removed 4 bases from V and 3 bases from J, with 4 bases in between. The CDR3 has 11 residues. The CDR3 loop is CASSVFYEQYF. The CDR3 bases are TGTGCCAGCAGTGTCTTCTACGAGCAGTACTTC.

This clone was seen only once. Here the CDR3 reads CASSPPLLQETQYF. The CDR3 region has the DNA TGTGCCAGCTCACCACCGTTACTCCAAGAGACCCAGTACTTC. The genes are TRBV18 and TRBJ2-5, with unresolved D. The CDR3 covers 14 residues. Germline CDR1 and CDR2: KGHSH and LQKENI. The V end was cut by 0 bases, the J end by 1 base, with 6 bases between.

This clone was picked up a small number of times. The rearrangement links TRBV7-9 to TRBJ1-2; no reliable D call. Germline-derived CDR1 and CDR2 are SEHNR and FQNEAQ (reference sequence). This CDR3 is built from 16 residues. Trimming removed 7 bases from V and 3 bases from J, with 21 bases in between. The DNA of the CDR3 is TGTGCCAGCACTCTAGGTGGTAGTGGCAGCTACTATGGCTACACCTTC. As protein: CASTLGGSGSYYGYTF.

This rearrangement joins TRBV19 to TRBJ2-3; 7 bases are shared with TRBD1. The CDR3 runs to 15 residues. Germline loops: CDR1 LNHDA, CDR2 SQIVND (reference sequence). Losses at the gene ends were 5 bases for V and 3 bases for J; bases not matched to a gene: 8. The CDR3 nucleotides read TGTGCCAGTAGTTTGAGGGGGCGGGTGACAGATACGCAGTATTTT. This encodes CASSLRGRVTDTQYF.

This clone has more than one count but fewer than ten. The J gene is TRBJ1-1, the V gene TRBV28, with 8 bases aligning to TRBD1. Germline V gives CDR1 MDHEN, CDR2 SYDVKM. The CDR3 sequence is 13 residues long. V dropped 5 bases and J dropped 5; count of bases not matched to a gene: 4. Written as DNA, the CDR3 is TGTGCCAGCAGTCGACAGGGGAGGACTGAAGCTTTCTTT. Its protein product is CASSRQGRTEAFF. The variable domain in full, with the rest retrieved from reference TRBV28 and TRBJ1-1, is DVKVTQSSRYLVKRTGEKVFLECVQDMDHENMFWYRQDPGLGLRLIYFSYDVKMKEKGDIPEGYSVSREKKERFSLILESASTNQTSMYLCASSRQGRTEAFFGQGTRLTVV.

The chain links TRBV29-1 to TRBJ2-7, with D possibly matching TRBD1 (5 bases). Trimming left V 2 bases short and J 0 bases short, with 11 bases between. CDR1 is SQVTM and CDR2 is ANQGSEA in the germline V gene. This CDR3 is built from 14 residues. CDR3 residues: CSVELIGDSYEQYF. The CDR3, as DNA: TGCAGCGTTGAATTGATAGGGGACTCCTACGAGCAGTACTTC.

This clone turned up a few times. The chain uses TRBV4-1 and TRBJ2-1; 9 bases match TRBD2. The trim removed 4 bases at V and 4 bases at J, leaving 14 bases unmatched. The germline gives CDR1 MGHRA, CDR2 YSYEKL. This CDR3 region has 18 residues. This CDR3 is CASSPKGHSSGMYNEQFF. In nucleotides, the CDR3 is TGCGCCAGCAGCCCGAAAGGGCATTCTAGCGGGATGTACAATGAGCAGTTCTTC.

V usage is TRBV5-1 and J usage is TRBJ2-1; possible D gene TRBD2, 5 bases. V dropped 2 bases and J dropped 10 bases, with 10 bases sitting between them. Germline V gene data show CDR1 as SGHRS and CDR2 as YFSETQ. This CDR3 region has 12 residues. CDR3 loop: CASSLHAGEQFF. Written as DNA, the CDR3 is TGCGCCAGCAGCTTACACGCGGGCGAGCAGTTCTTC.

The rearrangement joins TRBV5-6 to TRBJ2-7; 12 nucleotides line up with TRBD2. CDR1 and CDR2 from the germline V gene are SGHDT and YYEEEE. V shed 4 bases, J shed 7 bases, and the junction held 15 bases outside the gene matches. CDR3 length equals 17 residues. CDR3: CASSRTSASGRAKEQYF. The CDR3 region has the DNA TGTGCCAGCAGCCGTACTTCAGCTAGCGGGAGGGCCAAAGAGCAGTACTTC.

The chain links TRBV30 to TRBJ1-1; D gene ambiguous. The CDR3 length is 12 residues. Trimming took off 0 bases at V and 10 bases at J, with 12 bases between the two ends. The germline CDR1 and CDR2 sequences are GTSNPN and SVGIG (reference sequence). The CDR3: CAWSVSRTGAFF. CDR3 nucleotides: TGTGCCTGGAGTGTCTCGAGAACGGGAGCTTTCTTT.

The sample holds a few counts of this clone. The chain joins TRBV7-9 to TRBJ2-7, with D perhaps matching TRBD2 (5 bases). Germline V gene lookup returns CDR1 SEHNR and CDR2 FQNEAQ (reference sequence). With 8 bases removed from V and 3 bases from J, the gap between germline ends came to 8 bases. The CDR3 spans 11 residues. The CDR3 is CASVRGYEQYF. In DNA form, the CDR3 reads TGTGCCAGCGTCCGGGGCTACGAGCAGTACTTC.

This clone was seen only a few times. The rearrangement uses TRBV7-2 and TRBJ2-1, with D possibly matching TRBD2 (6 bases). The CDR3 totals 15 residues. CDR1 is SGHTA and CDR2 is FQGNSA in the germline V gene. Trimming shortened V by 2 bases and J by 5 bases, and 13 bases separated the two germline ends. The CDR3 nucleotides read TGTGCCAGCAGCTTATATGGTACTAGCAACAATGAGCAGTTCTTC. This translates into CASSLYGTSNNEQFF. The full variable domain, completed using reference TRBV7-2 and TRBJ2-1, is GAGVSQSPSNKVTEKGKDVELRCDPISGHTALYWYRQSLGQGLEFLIYFQGNSAPDKSGLPSDRFSAERTGGSVSTLTIQRTQQEDSAVYLCASSLYGTSNNEQFFGPGTRLTVL.

This clone was detected only a few times. The rearrangement uses TRBV27 and TRBJ2-1; TRBD2 aligns across 7 bases. The CDR3 spans 15 residues. V shed 5 bases, J shed 3 bases, and the junction held 7 bases outside the gene matches. Per the germline V gene, CDR1 is MNHEY and CDR2 is SMNVEV (reference sequence). CDR3 amino acids: CASSVRASGYNEQFF. The CDR3 DNA reads as TGTGCCAGCAGTGTCAGGGCTAGCGGCTACAATGAGCAGTTCTTC.

This clone was observed a few times. The chain has TRBV4-1 and TRBJ2-2, with TRBD2 matching over 7 bases. In germline, CDR1 is MGHRA, CDR2 YSYEKL. V shed 0 bases and J 7 bases; nucleotides not matched to a gene: 8. The CDR3 is 16 residues long. In DNA, the CDR3 is TGCGCCAGCAGCCAAGACACTGCGGGAGTAGGCGGGGAGCTGTTTTTT. This codes for CASSQDTAGVGGELFF.

This clone has only a few counts. The gene calls are TRBV6-5 and TRBJ1-2; maybe TRBD1 (5 bases). Germline V gene sequence: CDR1 MNHEY, CDR2 SVGAGI. This CDR3 spans 14 amino acids. Trimming stripped 2 bases from V and 3 bases from J, with 10 bases between. The CDR3 protein is CASSYGALDYGYTF. The CDR3 coding sequence is TGTGCCAGCAGTTACGGGGCTCTAGACTATGGCTACACCTTC.

The chain couples TRBV30 to TRBJ2-5, with D hard to call. Germline V gene data show CDR1 as GTSNPN and CDR2 as SVGIG (reference sequence). V lost 8 bases and J lost 6, with 16 bases in between. The CDR3 runs 12 residues. In DNA form, the CDR3 reads TGTGCCGGAGTCAGTTTCTGGCAGACCCAGTACTTC. This sequence encodes CAGVSFWQTQYF.

The CDR3 DNA reads as TGTGCCAGCAGCCCCGGGGGAGAAGCTTTCTTT. Protein product: CASSPGGEAFF. The gene calls are TRBV7-9 and TRBJ1-1, with a weak D call TRBD1 (5 bases). CDR3 length: 11 amino acids. Trimming shortened V by 5 bases and J by 8 bases, and 9 bases separated the two germline ends. CDR1 is SEHNR and CDR2 is FQNEAQ in the germline V gene (reference sequence). Using reference TRBV7-9 and TRBJ1-1 for the parts outside the CDR3, the full variable domain is DTGVSQNPRHKITKRGQNVTFRCDPISEHNRLYWYRQTLGQGPEFLTYFQNEAQLEKSRLLSDRFSAERPKGSFSTLEIQRTEQGDSAMYLCASSPGGEAFFGQGTRLTVV.

V usage is TRBV7-3 and J usage is TRBJ2-3, with 9 bases fitting TRBD2. The trim removed 3 bases at V and 5 bases at J, leaving 6 bases unmatched. The germline gives CDR1 SGHTA, CDR2 FQGTGA. This CDR3 spans 15 amino acids. This chain's CDR3 is CASSLGGREGDTQYF. The DNA of the CDR3 is TGTGCCAGCAGCTTGGGCGGGAGGGAGGGAGATACGCAGTATTTT. Full variable domain (outside the CDR3, taken from reference TRBV7-3 and TRBJ2-3): GAGVSQTPSNKVTEKGKYVELRCDPISGHTALYWYRQSLGQGPEFLIYFQGTGAADDSGLPNDRFFAVRPEGSVSTLKIQRTERGDSAVYLCASSLGGREGDTQYFGPGTRLTVL.

This clone came up a few times. The gene calls are TRBV6-5 and TRBJ2-2, with 8 bases that match TRBD2. The V gene's germline CDR1 is MNHEY and CDR2 SVGAGI. The V segment lost 5 bases and the J segment 1 base; nucleotides outside the gene matches: 3. The CDR3 is 15 residues long. The CDR3, as DNA: TGTGCCAGCAGTCCGGGACTAGTGAACACCGGGGAGCTGTTTTTT. Translating it yields CASSPGLVNTGELFF.

This clone was counted between two and nine times. The J gene is TRBJ2-3, the V gene TRBV27, with 7 bases fitting TRBD1. Germline lookup yields CDR1 MNHEY and CDR2 SMNVEV (reference sequence). This CDR3 has 14 residues. Trimming took 5 bases from V and 0 from J; bases not matched to a gene: 2. The CDR3 region is CASSGTASTDTQYF. Here the CDR3 DNA reads TGTGCCAGCAGTGGGACAGCGAGCACAGATACGCAGTATTTT.